The rows below give T cell receptor beta chains drawn from one sample of a study of shared clonotypes between healthy human individuals. Method: immunoSEQ multiplex PCR; TCRdb's copy keeps in-frame clones and lacks some. The profile shows hundreds of thousands of clones, around 72% of them singletons. Sequencing was done on a sample of memory CD4+ T cells sorted from blood. The receptors were gathered from a woman aged 25 to 45 in good health. Each CDR3 is given with its conserved first and last residue. Fields, in order: J gene, V gene, clone size, D gene, CDR3 DNA, CDR3 protein. The D gene is left open where the match is weak. The size entry is marked missing in some rows and otherwise reads once, few, many or a size class.

>TRBJ2-1|TRBV18|many|TRBD2
TGTGCCAGCTCACCAATGAGCCTAGCGGTCAATGAGCAGTTCTTC
CASSPMSLAVNEQFF
>TRBJ1-2|TRBV6-1|NA|NA
TGTGCCAGCAGTGTACAGGGTGCGGTCAACTATGGCTACACCTTC
CASSVQGAVNYGYTF
>TRBJ2-1|TRBV5-1|NA|NA
TGCGCCAGCACCGATAGAGGCTACAATGAGCAGTTCTTC
CASTDRGYNEQFF
>TRBJ1-1|TRBV20-1|NA|NA
TGCAGTGCTAGACAAGACAGAGAAGCTTTCTTT
CSARQDREAFF
>TRBJ1-4|TRBV5-4|NA|NA
TGTGCCAGCAGCTTCCGGACTGATGAAAAACTGTTTTTT
CASSFRTDEKLFF
>TRBJ2-1|TRBV6-1|NA|TRBD1
TGTGCCAGCAGTGATTACAGGGGCAATGAGCAGTTCTTC
CASSDYRGNEQFF
>TRBJ1-3|TRBV27|NA|NA
TGTGCCAGCAGTTCCCAGGGGCGCTCTGGAAACACCATATATTTT
CASSSQGRSGNTIYF
>TRBJ2-7|TRBV7-2|NA|NA
TGTGCCAGCAGCAATGTCGGGACCGGGCCCTACGAGCAGTACTTC
CASSNVGTGPYEQYF
>TRBJ1-3|TRBV28|NA|NA
TGTGCCAGCAGTAAAACCGCAACACAAAACACCATATATTTT
CASSKTATQNTIYF
>TRBJ2-2|TRBV19|NA|NA
TGTGCCAGTACCTCCACCATCGGGGGGTCGATCACAGGGATCGGGGAGCTGTTTTTT
CASTSTIGGSITGIGELFF
>TRBJ2-2|TRBV11-2|NA|NA
TGTGCCAGCAGCGACCAGGGACACTTCACCGGGGAGCTGTTTTTT
CASSDQGHFTGELFF
>TRBJ1-2|TRBV7-9|NA|NA
TGTGCCAGCAGCTTATTGTCCGTTAACTATGGCTACACCTTC
CASSLLSVNYGYTF
>TRBJ2-1|TRBV5-1|NA|TRBD1
TGCGCCAGCAGCGGGGGACAGGGGCTCCTTAATGAGCAGTTCTTC
CASSGGQGLLNEQFF
>TRBJ2-5|TRBV11-2|NA|TRBD2
TGTGCCAGCAGCTTAGGATTAGCGGGAGGTCGAGAGACCCAGTACTTC
CASSLGLAGGRETQYF
>TRBJ2-1|TRBV11-2|few|TRBD2
TGTGCCAGCGAACCTCTAGCGGGGGGGACCTACAATGAGCAGTTCTTC
CASEPLAGGTYNEQFF
>TRBJ2-1|TRBV6-5|NA|NA
TGTGCCAGCAGTTCCCCGGGGACGGCATACAATGAGCAGTTCTTC
CASSSPGTAYNEQFF